The 16 T cell receptor beta chains given below trace back to one sample, sequenced in a study of blood T cells in healthy people across ages. Next came a second PCR, run for about 6 to 12 cycles, which used a sample-barcoded 5' primer along with a J-beta primer mix. In TCRdb, the 5' RACE reads were re-called with MiXCR into one record per CDR3 protein. The repertoire has 500,000 to 600,000 distinct CDR3 sequences, 25% to 30% of them found once; the top ten carry approximately 18%. The sequenced sample was blood. The receptors come from a woman in her sixties or seventies in good health.

This chain links TRBV7-2 with TRBJ2-4; a possible D gene is TRBD2 (6 bases). Per the germline V gene, CDR1 is SGHTA and CDR2 is FQGNSA. V shed 4 bases and J shed 2 bases, with 12 bases lying between them. The CDR3 spans 15 residues. The CDR3 spells CASSSHGGTKNIQYF. CDR3 in DNA: TGTGCCAGCAGCTCCCACGGGGGTACCAAAAACATTCAGTACTTC.

This clonotype was found a few times. DNA for the CDR3: TGTGCCACCAGTGAGGGGACACAGGGGCGGATGGAGACCCAGTACTTC. Translated, it gives CATSEGTQGRMETQYF. The J gene is TRBJ2-5, the V gene TRBV24-1; TRBD1 matches at 7 bases. J lost 5 bases, V lost 4 bases, and 12 bases had no gene match. The CDR3 extends over 16 amino acids. The germline CDR1 and CDR2 sequences are KGHDR and SFDVKD.

This clonotype occurred a few times. V usage is TRBV29-1 and J usage is TRBJ1-2; weak D call: TRBD1 (6 bases). The CDR3 has 14 amino acids. The V end lost 5 bases, the J end lost 6 bases, and 19 bases lay between the germline ends. In germline, CDR1 is SQVTM, CDR2 ANQGSEA. The chain's CDR3 is CSVPDQAQGNGYTF. The CDR3 region has the DNA TGCAGCGTTCCGGACCAAGCACAGGGAAATGGCTACACCTTC. Based on the CDR3 plus reference TRBV29-1 and TRBJ1-2, the full variable domain is SAVISQKPSRDICQRGTSLTIQCQVDSQVTMMFWYRQQPGQSLTLIATANQGSEATYESGFVIDKFPISRPNLTFSTLTVSNMSPEDSSIYLCSVPDQAQGNGYTFGSGTRLTVV.

The gene calls are TRBV20-1 and TRBJ1-4; possibly TRBD1 for D (5 bases). This CDR3 comprises 15 residues. Germline V gene lookup returns CDR1 DFQATT and CDR2 SNEGSKA (reference sequence). Trimming shortened V by 2 bases and J by 12 bases, and 22 bases separated the two germline ends. The CDR3: CSARIHSNPGNELFF. CDR3 nucleotide sequence: TGCAGTGCTAGAATCCACTCAAACCCAGGGAACGAACTGTTTTTT.

This clonotype was found a few times. V gene TRBV3-1 combines with J gene TRBJ1-4; tentative D call: TRBD1 (5 bases). This CDR3 has 17 residues. Per germline, CDR1 LGHDT and CDR2 YNNKEL (reference sequence). The ends were cut back, 0 bases at V and 7 bases at J, with 18 bases in the middle. CDR3 DNA: TGTGCCAGCAGCCAAGATGCGGCCTTCGGGGGGAGTGAAAAACTGTTTTTT. This codes for CASSQDAAFGGSEKLFF.

A note on this clonotype: A read error may account for a junction end that differs from germline. This chain joins TRBV11-2 and TRBJ2-7; D is uncertain. Germline V CDR1 and CDR2: SGHAT, FQNNGV. The CDR3 is 15 amino acids. CDR3 coding DNA: TGTGCCAGCCGCTTCGCCGGGTTAAGCTCCTACGAGCAGTACTTC. This translates into CASRFAGLSSYEQYF.

This clonotype showed up just once. The genes are TRBV4-3 and TRBJ2-2; 8 bases line up with TRBD1. The ends lost 1 base at V and 4 bases at J; junction bases unmatched: 5. This CDR3 is 16 amino acids long. The V gene's germline CDR1 is LGHNA and CDR2 YSLEER. The CDR3 nucleotides are TGCGCCAGCAGCCAAGGGGGACAGGAGTTCACCGGGGAGCTGTTTTTT. It encodes CASSQGGQEFTGELFF.

This clonotype turned up a few times. The CDR3 region has the DNA TGCGCCAGCAGGGACAGTGCTAACTATGGCTACACCTTC. It is translated as CASRDSANYGYTF. The chain recombines TRBV10-2 with TRBJ1-2, with TRBD1 as a possible D gene (6 bases). The CDR3 covers 13 residues. Germline assignment: CDR1 WSHSY and CDR2 SAAADI. Trimming removed 6 bases from V and 0 bases from J, with 8 bases in between.

This clonotype has just a few counts. The J gene is TRBJ1-1, the V gene TRBV12-5; the D gene is possibly TRBD1 (6 bases). The CDR3 is 15 residues long. Trimming cost V 6 bases and J 0 bases, with 14 bases left between them. Germline values: CDR1 LGHNT, CDR2 FRNRAP. CDR3 sequence (DNA): TGTGCTAGTGGACCAAGAGGGGGATTGAACACTGAAGCTTTCTTT. This codes for CASGPRGGLNTEAFF.

This clonotype occurred a few times. The chain combines TRBV5-1 with TRBJ1-3; no clear D gene. The CDR3 has 13 residues. CDR1 is SGHRS and CDR2 is YFSETQ in the germline V gene. Trimming took 0 bases from V and 6 from J, leaving 7 bases between them. The CDR3 is CASSLVGENTIYF. The CDR3 coding sequence is TGCGCCAGCAGCTTGGTCGGGGAAAACACCATATATTTT.

This clonotype occurred a few times. The chain couples TRBV3-1 to TRBJ2-6, with D perhaps TRBD1 (6 bases). Germline CDR1 LGHDT, CDR2 YNNKEL (reference sequence). The CDR3 length is 17 residues. V was clipped by 4 bases and J by 4 bases, with 17 bases between them. Here the CDR3 DNA reads TGTGCCAGCAGCCCAGGGGCAGGGCTCTCCGGGGCCAACGTCCTGACTTTC. Its protein product is CASSPGAGLSGANVLTF. The full variable domain, completed using reference TRBV3-1 and TRBJ2-6, is DTAVSQTPKYLVTQMGNDKSIKCEQNLGHDTMYWYKQDSKKFLKIMFSYNNKELIINETVPNRFSPKSPDKAHLNLHINSLELGDSAVYFCASSPGAGLSGANVLTFGAGSRLTVL.

Only a few counts were recorded for this clonotype. The chain has TRBV5-1 and TRBJ1-6; 7 bases agree with TRBD1. Germline V gives CDR1 SGHRS, CDR2 YFSETQ. The CDR3 consists of 15 residues. The ends lost 3 bases at V and 7 bases at J; junction bases unmatched: 7. CDR3 sequence reads: CASSSNRGPNSPLHF. CDR3 nucleotides: TGCGCCAGCAGCTCAAACAGGGGTCCCAATTCACCCCTCCACTTT.

This clonotype has just a few counts. The rearrangement joins TRBV14 to TRBJ1-6; D gene unclear. The CDR3 is made up of 13 amino acids. V lost 5 bases to trimming and J lost 11 bases, with 13 bases between them. CDR1 SGHDN and CDR2 FVKESK come from the germline V gene. CDR3 coding DNA: TGTGCCAGCAGCGCGTTTCGGGCTGCACCCCTCCACTTT. It encodes CASSAFRAAPLHF.

The chain joins TRBV20-1 to TRBJ2-1, with TRBD2 identical over 7 bases. CDR1 DFQATT and CDR2 SNEGSKA come from the germline V gene (reference sequence). This CDR3 comprises 15 residues. V lost 6 bases, J lost 3 bases, and 11 bases stayed unmatched. The CDR3 DNA follows: TGCAGTGCACCCGTGGCGGGGGAGTTCTACAATGAGCAGTTCTTC. Its translation is CSAPVAGEFYNEQFF.

This clonotype was detected a few times. The chain is built from TRBV12-3 or TRBV12-4 and TRBJ2-2, with TRBD1 as a possible D gene (6 bases). Trimming shortened V by 6 bases and J by 10 bases, and 18 bases separated the two germline ends. The CDR3 is 14 amino acids. CDR3 amino acids: CASSRRQGREELFF. In DNA, the CDR3 is TGTGCCAGCAGCCGACGCCAGGGGCGCGAGGAGCTGTTTTTT.

This clonotype was counted only a few times. V usage is TRBV25-1 and J usage is TRBJ2-5, with TRBD1 matching over 9 bases. The last part of the DNA fits TRBJ2-1 better; the J call may be wrong. The CDR3 has 17 residues. Germline V CDR1 and CDR2: MGHDK, SYGVNS. This CDR3 is CASSDPPGTGSAGEQFF. The CDR3, as DNA: TGTGCCAGCAGTGATCCCCCCGGGACAGGGTCCGCGGGTGAGCAGTTCTTC.